Given below is one T cell receptor beta chain in context. What it binds is not known. This specimen comes from a study of T cell responses to AZD1222 COVID-19 vaccine. The data were produced by immunoSEQ multiplex PCR, yet TCRdb's version contains in-frame clones alone and is incomplete. The top ten hold approximately 5% of the sample, which has 120,000 to 150,000 clones, around 84% seen once. There are 14 residues in the CDR3. The V gene's germline CDR1 is ENHRY and CDR2 SYGVKD. The ends lost 8 bases at V and 1 base at J; junction bases unmatched: 2. Findings and limits, study-wide: White British people made up most donors, females outnumbered males, and clonal diversity was possibly underestimated. As reported, nearly half of all spike-specific TCRs target variant regions that are unmutated.

The V and J genes are TRBV10-3 and TRBJ2-2; 9 bases fit TRBD2. This sequence was found in an adult who received the AZD1222 COVID-19 vaccine. Sequencing used peripheral blood, obtained 28 days after the second AZD1222 dose. The CDR3 bases are TGTGCCATCCGAGCGGGAGGGAACACCGGGGAGCTGTTTTTT. Protein product: CAIRAGGNTGELFF.